The next 29 T cell receptor beta chains were all read from a single sample in a study of blood T cell repertoires in COVID-19. Only in-frame clones appear in the TCRdb table, and some are missing; sequencing was by immunoSEQ multiplex PCR. The table records approximately 210,000 clones, 75% to 85% of them present only once. Input material: PBMCs or T cells enriched from blood (not recorded which). The receptors derive from a man aged 25-45 years with acute COVID-19.

This chain uses TRBV19 with TRBJ2-2; D is uncertain. Germline lookup yields CDR1 LNHDA and CDR2 SQIVND (reference sequence). The CDR3 extends over 13 amino acids. V dropped 4 bases and J dropped 2 bases, with 5 bases sitting between them. CDR3 sequence (DNA): TGTGCCAGTAGTAGCGTTAACACCGGGGAGCTGTTTTTT. Translation gives CASSSVNTGELFF.

V gene TRBV9 combines with J gene TRBJ1-2, with D uncertain. The CDR3 runs to 14 residues. V was cut by 0 bases and J by 8 bases, with 14 bases left in between. Germline V gene sequence: CDR1 SGDLS, CDR2 YYNGEE. The CDR3 DNA is TGTGCCAGCAGCGTAGACGGCACCCTCGGGGGCTACACCTTC. Translated, it gives CASSVDGTLGGYTF. The variable domain in full, completed from reference TRBV9 and TRBJ1-2, reads DSGVTQTPKHLITATGQRVTLRCSPRSGDLSVYWYQQSLDQGLQFLIQYYNGEERAKGNILERFSAQQFPDLHSELNLSSLELGDSALYFCASSVDGTLGGYTFGSGTRLTVV.

V usage is TRBV28 and J usage is TRBJ1-4; 9 bases fit TRBD1. This CDR3 has 14 amino acids. Trimming removed 10 bases from V and 7 bases from J; junction bases left unmatched: 10. Germline CDR1 and CDR2: MDHEN and SYDVKM. CDR3 protein: CAISGGQGSEKLFF. Here the CDR3 DNA reads TGTGCCATCTCGGGGGGACAGGGATCTGAAAAACTGTTTTTT.

Remarks on this clone: The junction shows a germline mismatch at one end, possibly a read error. V and J are TRBV12-5 and TRBJ2-5, with 11 bases aligning to TRBD1. Germline CDR1 and CDR2: LGHNT and FRNRAP. The CDR3 sequence is 16 residues long. The CDR3 protein is CASGLGHPGQGEIQYF. The CDR3 bases are TGTGCTAGTGGTTTGGGCCACCCGGGACAGGGGGAGATCCAGTACTTC.

V gene TRBV28 combines with J gene TRBJ1-5, with 7 bases identical to TRBD1. CDR1 is MDHEN and CDR2 is SYDVKM in the germline V gene. V shed 5 bases, J shed 5 bases, and the junction held 6 bases outside the gene matches. This CDR3 contains 14 residues. The CDR3 spells CASSPRQGHQPQHF. The CDR3 DNA reads TGTGCCAGCAGTCCGCGACAGGGACATCAGCCCCAGCATTTT. The whole variable domain, remainder taken from reference TRBV28 and TRBJ1-5, is DVKVTQSSRYLVKRTGEKVFLECVQDMDHENMFWYRQDPGLGLRLIYFSYDVKMKEKGDIPEGYSVSREKKERFSLILESASTNQTSMYLCASSPRQGHQPQHFGDGTRLSIL.

This chain links TRBV5-1 with TRBJ1-2; 12 bases match TRBD1. The trim removed 4 bases at V and 8 bases at J, leaving 12 bases unmatched. CDR3 length equals 16 residues. From germline, CDR1 is SGHRS and CDR2 YFSETQ. CDR3 protein: CASSPTGTGGSGGYTF. CDR3 in DNA: TGCGCCAGCAGCCCTACCGGGACAGGGGGCAGTGGGGGCTACACCTTC.

The gene calls are TRBV5-5 and TRBJ1-6; 9 bases agree with TRBD1. The CDR3 covers 14 residues. The J segment lost 10 bases and the V segment lost 4 bases, leaving 6 bases of the junction unmatched. Per germline, CDR1 SGHKS and CDR2 YYEKEE (reference sequence). This CDR3 is CASSVGQGYSPLHF. CDR3 in DNA: TGTGCCAGCAGCGTGGGACAGGGATACTCACCCCTCCACTTT.

The rearrangement links TRBV7-9 to TRBJ2-1, with a tentative D call TRBD2 (5 bases). The V end lost 0 bases, the J end lost 0 bases, and 6 bases lay between the germline ends. Germline V lookup: CDR1 SEHNR, CDR2 FQNEAQ (reference sequence). This CDR3 region has 15 residues. CDR3 DNA sequence: TGTGCCAGCAGCTTAGCAGGGAGCTCCTACAATGAGCAGTTCTTC. Protein: CASSLAGSSYNEQFF.

This clone has just one count. This rearrangement joins TRBV19 to TRBJ1-5; 7 nucleotides match TRBD1. The CDR3 totals 14 residues. Unmatched junction bases numbered 13, after V lost 10 bases and J lost 7 bases. The germline V gene encodes CDR1 LNHDA and CDR2 SQIVND (reference sequence). CDR3 coding DNA: TGTGCCACTACCCTCGAGAGGGGGCAACAGCCCCAGCATTTT. This gives the protein CATTLERGQQPQHF.

This clone was seen only a few times. This rearrangement joins TRBV6-5 to TRBJ1-5, with 7 bases fitting TRBD1. The CDR3 extends over 15 amino acids. The V segment lost 5 bases and the J segment 0 bases; nucleotides outside the gene matches: 4. Germline CDR1 and CDR2: MNHEY and SVGAGI. CDR3 DNA sequence: TGTGCCAGCAGTCGACAGGGACATAGCAATCAGCCCCAGCATTTT. Translating gives CASSRQGHSNQPQHF.

The rearrangement uses TRBV19 and TRBJ2-7, with 9 bases matching TRBD1. CDR3 length: 13 amino acids. V shed 8 bases and J 3 bases; nucleotides not matched to a gene: 5. Germline V gives CDR1 LNHDA, CDR2 SQIVND (reference sequence). The CDR3 bases are TGTGCCAGTTCCAAGGACAGGGGCTACGAGCAGTACTTC. Protein: CASSKDRGYEQYF.

The chain uses TRBV12-3 or TRBV12-4 and TRBJ1-1; maybe TRBD1 (6 bases). The CDR3 runs 13 residues. The V end was cut by 4 bases, the J end by 4 bases, with 10 bases between. This CDR3 is CASSYRQATEAFF. The CDR3 DNA reads TGTGCCAGCAGTTATCGACAGGCCACTGAAGCTTTCTTT.

The J gene is TRBJ1-1, the V gene TRBV28, with 7 bases matching TRBD1. This CDR3 has 14 residues. Germline loops: CDR1 MDHEN, CDR2 SYDVKM. The V gene end was trimmed by 6 bases and the J gene end by 6 bases; junction bases not matched to a gene: 10. CDR3 DNA sequence: TGTGCCAGCAGAGCTACAGGGGCATGGGCTGAAGCTTTCTTT. Encoded protein: CASRATGAWAEAFF.

The chain's CDR3 is CASRPRTSGKETQYF. CDR3 sequence (DNA): TGTGCCAGCAGACCTCGGACTAGCGGGAAAGAGACCCAGTACTTC. This sequence joins TRBV2 and TRBJ2-5; 12 positions agree with TRBD2. The germline CDR1 and CDR2 sequences are SNHLY and FYNNEI. The CDR3 contains 15 residues. J gave up 3 bases and V 6 bases, and 5 bases lay outside the gene matches.

The chain recombines TRBV28 with TRBJ1-4; D not certain. This CDR3 has 12 amino acids. Trimming pared 7 bases from V and 10 bases from J, leaving 13 bases between. Germline CDR1 MDHEN, CDR2 SYDVKM. The CDR3 spells CASITTGGKLFF. CDR3 nucleotides: TGTGCCAGCATAACAACGGGTGGAAAACTGTTTTTT. The full variable domain, rest sourced from reference TRBV28 and TRBJ1-4, is DVKVTQSSRYLVKRTGEKVFLECVQDMDHENMFWYRQDPGLGLRLIYFSYDVKMKEKGDIPEGYSVSREKKERFSLILESASTNQTSMYLCASITTGGKLFFGSGTQLSVL.

With regard to this clone: This specimen includes other DNA sequences encoding the same CDR3. The chain is built from TRBV12-3 or TRBV12-4 and TRBJ1-6; no reliable D call. This CDR3 contains 13 residues. Trimming removed 1 base at V and 10 bases at J, with 8 bases between. CDR3 sequence (DNA): TGTGCCAGCAGTTTAGGAGGAGACTCACCCCTCCACTTT. Protein: CASSLGGDSPLHF.

The J gene is TRBJ2-1, the V gene TRBV30; 8 bases agree with TRBD2. After removal of 0 bases from V and 7 bases from J, the junction contained 5 bases not matched to a gene. The CDR3 loop spans 14 amino acids. Looked up from germline, CDR1 is GTSNPN and CDR2 is SVGIG (reference sequence). The DNA of the CDR3 is TGTGCCTGGAGTGTAGGGCTAGCGGGTAATGAGCAGTTCTTC. Amino acids: CAWSVGLAGNEQFF.

This chain links TRBV2 with TRBJ1-4; D not certain. V lost 2 bases and J lost 5, with 9 bases in between. Germline lookup yields CDR1 SNHLY and CDR2 FYNNEI. The CDR3 contains 14 residues. CDR3 nucleotide sequence: TGTGCCAGCAGTGAAATGAGCTACAATGAAAAACTGTTTTTT. This gives the protein CASSEMSYNEKLFF.

This clone was counted only a few times. The CDR3 DNA follows: TGTGCCAGCAGACCTCAACAGGGGTCCTATAATTCACCCCTCCACTTT. Protein sequence: CASRPQQGSYNSPLHF. V gene TRBV5-4 combines with J gene TRBJ1-6; TRBD1 matches at 7 bases. The germline V gene has CDR1 SGHNT and CDR2 YYREEE (reference sequence). After removal of 5 bases from V and 1 base from J, the junction contained 6 bases not matched to a gene. The CDR3 has 16 amino acids.

In regard to this clone: Additional DNA sequences in this sample encode the identical CDR3. This chain joins TRBV2 and TRBJ1-5, with D perhaps matching TRBD1 (5 bases). Trimming took off 0 bases at V and 6 bases at J, with 15 bases between the two ends. This CDR3 has 16 amino acids. Per germline, CDR1 SNHLY and CDR2 FYNNEI. Here the CDR3 DNA reads TGTGCCAGCAGTGAAGCGGGGGGGACTGGGGGTCAGCCCCAGCATTTT. This translates into CASSEAGGTGGQPQHF. Using reference TRBV2 and TRBJ1-5 for the parts outside the CDR3, the full variable domain is EPEVTQTPSHQVTQMGQEVILRCVPISNHLYFYWYRQILGQKVEFLVSFYNNEISEKSEIFDDQFSVERPDGSNFTLKIRSTKLEDSAMYFCASSEAGGTGGQPQHFGDGTRLSIL.

V gene TRBV9 combines with J gene TRBJ2-3, with a tentative D call TRBD2 (6 bases). Germline V gene sequence: CDR1 SGDLS, CDR2 YYNGEE. The CDR3 spans 14 residues. V gave up 4 bases and J gave up 6 bases, with 15 bases separating them. This chain's CDR3 is CASSPRQGGDTQYF. The CDR3 coding sequence is TGTGCCAGCAGCCCCCGGCAGGGAGGTGATACGCAGTATTTT. The full variable domain, rest sourced from reference TRBV9 and TRBJ2-3, is DSGVTQTPKHLITATGQRVTLRCSPRSGDLSVYWYQQSLDQGLQFLIQYYNGEERAKGNILERFSAQQFPDLHSELNLSSLELGDSALYFCASSPRQGGDTQYFGPGTRLTVL.

This clone was picked up one time. This rearrangement joins TRBV6-5 to TRBJ2-7; D unresolved. The CDR3 has 15 amino acids. The germline V gene has CDR1 MNHEY and CDR2 SVGAGI. Between the trimmed V and J ends, which lost 0 bases and 3 bases, there was a span of 12 bases. The CDR3 DNA sequence: TGTGCCAGCAGTTACTCGAGCCTCGGTTACTACGAGCAGTACTTC. This sequence encodes CASSYSSLGYYEQYF.

The V call is TRBV7-2, the J call TRBJ1-1, with no clear D. Germline CDR1 is SGHTA and CDR2 is FQGNSA. This CDR3 spans 9 amino acids. V was clipped by 8 bases and J by 8 bases, with 6 bases between them. CDR3: CASEIEAFF. As DNA, the CDR3 is TGTGCCAGCGAGATAGAAGCTTTCTTT.

The rearrangement joins TRBV25-1 to TRBJ1-2; tentative D call: TRBD1 (5 bases). Germline CDR1 MGHDK, CDR2 SYGVNS. Trimming removed 1 base from V and 3 bases from J, with 9 bases in between. The CDR3 is 14 residues long. The CDR3 is CASSESGRDYGYTF. CDR3 nucleotides: TGTGCCAGCAGTGAATCCGGCAGGGACTATGGCTACACCTTC.

J is TRBJ2-7 and V is TRBV11-2; a possible D gene is TRBD1 (7 bases). The V end was cut by 3 bases, the J end by 3 bases, with 21 bases between. CDR1 is SGHAT, CDR2 FQNNGV, per germline. CDR3 size: 17 residues. The CDR3 loop is CASSFPGGGVNSYEQYF. CDR3 nucleotide sequence: TGTGCCAGCAGCTTTCCCGGAGGGGGCGTTAACAGCTACGAGCAGTACTTC.

V gene TRBV5-1 combines with J gene TRBJ2-1; 9 bases line up with TRBD2. The CDR3 sequence is 15 residues long. Trimming removed 1 base from V and 7 bases from J; junction bases left unmatched: 6. Germline V gives CDR1 SGHRS, CDR2 YFSETQ. The CDR3 here is CASSLPASGMNEQFF. CDR3 coding DNA: TGCGCCAGCAGCTTGCCGGCTAGCGGGATGAATGAGCAGTTCTTC.

Many counts were recorded for this clone. V is TRBV9 and J is TRBJ1-2, with TRBD1 matching 8 bases. Losses at the gene ends were 4 bases for V and 2 bases for J; bases not matched to a gene: 7. The CDR3 is 15 residues long. The V gene's germline CDR1 is SGDLS and CDR2 YYNGEE. The CDR3 nucleotides read TGTGCCAGCAGCCCAATGGACAGGGTAAACTATGGCTACACCTTC. As protein: CASSPMDRVNYGYTF.

The chain has TRBV28 and TRBJ2-1; TRBD2 matches at 7 bases. V shed 8 bases, J shed 3 bases, and the junction held 4 bases outside the gene matches. The CDR3 has 13 amino acids. Per the germline V gene, CDR1 is MDHEN and CDR2 is SYDVKM. CDR3 sequence: CASSWGGYNEQFF. The DNA of the CDR3 is TGTGCCAGCTCGTGGGGGGGCTACAATGAGCAGTTCTTC.

With regard to this clone: Other DNA sequences of this sample code for an identical CDR3. The chain recombines TRBV2 with TRBJ1-2; 7 bases map to TRBD1. This CDR3 is 13 amino acids long. Germline CDR1 SNHLY, CDR2 FYNNEI. With V trimmed by 5 bases and J by 2 bases, 2 bases remained unmatched. The DNA for the CDR3 is TGTGCCAGCAGTCAGACAGGGAACTATGGCTACACCTTC. Translated: CASSQTGNYGYTF. Drawing the rest from reference TRBV2 and TRBJ1-2, the complete variable domain is EPEVTQTPSHQVTQMGQEVILRCVPISNHLYFYWYRQILGQKVEFLVSFYNNEISEKSEIFDDQFSVERPDGSNFTLKIRSTKLEDSAMYFCASSQTGNYGYTFGSGTRLTVV.